The source of this T cell receptor (beta chain) is a study of T-cell memory formation after mild COVID-19. General observations from the study: Some SARS-CoV-2-responding clones were already detected in memory before infection. CD4+ clones that contracted lay mainly in CM and EM; CD8+ ones lay in EMRA.

In its sample, this clonotype was seen many times. Its antigen remains unidentified. CDR1 SGHRS and CDR2 YFSETQ come from the germline V gene. Trimming took off 5 bases at V and 9 bases at J, with 15 bases between the two ends. The CDR3 spans 14 residues. 5'RACE with constant-segment primers yielded barcoded, UMI-tagged TCR alpha and TCR beta cDNA libraries. TCRdb re-analysed the 5' RACE reads in MiXCR, keeping a single row per CDR3 protein. This table holds about 350,000 distinct CDR3 sequences, roughly 13% found once. The source is a man aged 18-30 years who had mild COVID-19 (a few samples of this study predate the infection). Cell type and time point are not known. The sample consisted of PBMCs or a T cell subset sorted from them (not recorded which). The gene calls are TRBV5-1 and TRBJ1-6; D perhaps matches TRBD1 (6 bases). The DNA for the CDR3 is TGCGCCAGCAGTCAGGGGCGAGTAGGTTCACCCCTCCACTTT. Translation: CASSQGRVGSPLHF.